A selection of T cell receptor beta chains follows, all from one sample in a study of post-analysis software for immune sequencing data. In TCRdb, the PCR reads were re-called with MiXCR into one record per CDR3 protein. The sample records hundreds of thousands of distinct CDR3 sequences, about 32% being singletons. The specimen sequenced was blood. These receptors came from a girl aged 10-17 years with multiple sclerosis. CDR3s include the opening cysteine and the closing phenylalanine or tryptophan. The order of the fields is clone size, J gene, D gene, V gene, CDR3 protein, CDR3 DNA. D genes are given only for firm matches. A clone size is listed for some rows: how often the clone was seen (once, few, many), or a class if it is expanded.

few | TRBJ1-5 | . | TRBV24-1 | CATSDWWVTEISQPQHF | TGTGCCACCAGTGATTGGTGGGTAACGGAGATAAGTCAGCCCCAGCATTTT
. | TRBJ2-3 | . | TRBV28 | CASSVAAIAEDTQYF | TGTGCCAGCAGCGTGGCGGCTATCGCGGAAGATACGCAGTATTTT
. | TRBJ2-3 | TRBD1 | TRBV28 | CARSFGDRDTDTQYF | TGTGCCCGCAGTTTTGGGGACAGGGACACAGATACGCAGTATTTT
. | TRBJ2-7 | TRBD2 | TRBV5-5 | CASSFGLAGVTYEQYF | TGTGCCAGCAGCTTCGGACTAGCGGGAGTCACCTACGAGCAGTACTTC
few | TRBJ1-6 | TRBD1 | TRBV12-3/TRBV12-4 | CASSPRDSPNSPLHF | TGTGCCAGCAGCCCCCGGGACAGCCCCAATTCACCCCTCCACTTT
. | TRBJ2-3 | . | TRBV12-3/TRBV12-4 | CASTVTVPSDTQYF | TGTGCCAGCACTGTGACTGTCCCCTCAGATACGCAGTATTTT
few | TRBJ1-4 | TRBD1 | TRBV4-3 | CASSLSPGTANEKLFF | TGCGCCAGCAGCCTTAGTCCCGGGACAGCGAATGAAAAACTGTTTTTT
few | TRBJ2-7 | . | TRBV6-1 | CASSETVGAGVSYEQYF | TGTGCCAGCAGTGAAACCGTCGGGGCAGGGGTCTCCTACGAGCAGTACTTC
. | TRBJ1-1 | . | TRBV20-1 | CSARDWGLSMNTEAFF | TGCAGTGCTAGAGATTGGGGACTGAGTATGAACACTGAAGCTTTCTTT
. | TRBJ1-4 | TRBD1 | TRBV29-1 | CSGALGGTGGEKLFF | TGCAGCGGTGCATTAGGGGGGACAGGAGGCGAAAAACTGTTTTTT
many | TRBJ2-5 | . | TRBV5-1 | CASSLTGIRETQYF | TGCGCCAGCAGCTTAACGGGGATACGAGAGACCCAGTACTTC
few | TRBJ2-1 | . | TRBV14 | CASSHPGQKTYNEQFF | TGTGCCAGCAGCCACCCCGGACAGAAAACATACAATGAGCAGTTCTTC
. | TRBJ1-5 | . | TRBV11-2 | CASSREGNQPQHF | TGTGCCAGCAGTCGAGAGGGCAATCAGCCCCAGCATTTT
. | TRBJ2-3 | . | TRBV20-1 | CSASQEDTQYF | TGCAGTGCCAGCCAGGAAGATACGCAGTATTTT
few | TRBJ2-5 | . | TRBV9 | CASSVAGPRAETQYF | TGTGCCAGCAGCGTAGCGGGCCCTCGCGCTGAGACCCAGTACTTC
. | TRBJ1-2 | . | TRBV20-1 | CSARGHNYGYTF | TGCAGTGCTAGGGGACACAACTATGGCTACACCTTC
few | TRBJ1-1 | . | TRBV3-1 | CASSQVRGNTEAFF | TGTGCCAGCAGCCAAGTTCGGGGGAACACTGAAGCTTTCTTT
. | TRBJ2-3 | . | TRBV29-1 | CSVTGTGRAGGMTDTQYF | TGCAGCGTCACCGGGACAGGGAGAGCGGGAGGTATGACAGATACGCAGTATTTT
. | TRBJ2-1 | TRBD2 | TRBV4-2 | CASSLGTSGISNEQFF | TGTGCCAGCAGCCTAGGGACTAGCGGGATATCCAATGAGCAGTTCTTC
. | TRBJ2-3 | . | TRBV5-1 | CASSLRPQGADTQYF | TGCGCCAGCAGCTTGAGGCCTCAGGGTGCAGATACGCAGTATTTT
. | TRBJ2-1 | . | TRBV10-3 | CAISESWRGVYNEQFF | TGTGCCATCAGTGAGTCTTGGCGGGGTGTTTACAATGAGCAGTTCTTC
. | TRBJ1-2 | . | TRBV7-2 | CAGSLVPERPNYGYTF | TGTGCCGGCAGCTTAGTCCCGGAAAGACCTAACTATGGCTACACCTTC
. | TRBJ2-3 | TRBD2 | TRBV4-1 | CASSQVGSGGYTDTQYF | TGCGCCAGCAGCCAAGTTGGTAGCGGGGGATACACAGATACGCAGTATTTT
. | TRBJ2-3 | TRBD2 | TRBV5-1 | CASNPLQRGGGDTQYF | TGCGCCAGCAACCCCCTCCAGCGGGGGGGCGGAGATACGCAGTATTTT
many | TRBJ2-5 | TRBD2 | TRBV7-2 | CASSRTSGYQETQYF | TGTGCCAGCAGCCGTACTAGCGGGTACCAAGAGACCCAGTACTTC
. | TRBJ1-2 | TRBD1 | TRBV4-3 | CASSQGGPGTGANFYGYTF | TGCGCCAGCAGCCAAGGGGGACCCGGGACAGGGGCGAACTTCTATGGCTACACCTTC
many | TRBJ2-5 | TRBD1 | TRBV6-6 | CASSPKRQGYQETQYF | TGTGCCAGCAGCCCCAAGCGACAGGGATACCAAGAGACCCAGTACTTC
many | TRBJ2-7 | . | TRBV12-3/TRBV12-4 | CASSTGTLEQYF | TGTGCCAGCAGTACAGGGACCCTCGAGCAGTACTTC
few | TRBJ2-3 | TRBD2 | TRBV4-1 | CASSHRGGGTSGRMQYF | TGCGCCAGCAGCCACCGTGGAGGGGGGACTAGCGGTCGTATGCAGTATTTT
many | TRBJ2-5 | . | TRBV3-1 | CASSSSTGLQTQYF | TGTGCCAGCAGCTCCTCGACAGGCCTACAGACCCAGTACTTC
. | TRBJ2-2 | . | TRBV5-1 | CASRLTMNTGELFF | TGCGCCAGCAGATTGACAATGAACACCGGGGAGCTGTTTTTT
few | TRBJ1-1 | . | TRBV12-3/TRBV12-4 | CASSPGEVVRNKNTEAFF | TGTGCCAGCAGCCCGGGCGAGGTTGTCAGAAATAAGAACACTGAAGCTTTCTTT
. | TRBJ2-3 | . | TRBV11-2 | CASSLRANVDTQYF | TGTGCCAGCAGCCTGAGGGCCAATGTGGATACGCAGTATTTT
. | TRBJ1-1 | . | TRBV12-3/TRBV12-4 | CASSFFRDTEAFF | TGTGCCAGCAGTTTTTTCCGGGACACTGAAGCTTTCTTT
. | TRBJ2-3 | . | TRBV12-3/TRBV12-4 | CASSFPGRDTQYF | TGTGCCAGCAGTTTCCCGGGGCGAGATACGCAGTATTTT
. | TRBJ2-5 | . | TRBV25-1 | CASMGAGALQETQYF | TGTGCCAGCATGGGGGCAGGCGCCCTCCAAGAGACCCAGTACTTC
. | TRBJ1-1 | . | TRBV19 | CASSDTRRVTEAFF | TGTGCCAGTAGCGACACGCGGAGGGTTACTGAAGCTTTCTTT
. | TRBJ2-1 | . | TRBV29-1 | CSVEGGEQFF | TGCAGCGTTGAAGGGGGGGAGCAGTTCTTC
. | TRBJ1-4 | TRBD1 | TRBV27 | CASSSDREGEKLFF | TGTGCCAGCAGTTCGGACAGGGAAGGGGAAAAACTGTTTTTT
. | TRBJ1-1 | . | TRBV27 | CASSLYPGPNTEAFF | TGTGCCAGCAGTTTATATCCGGGACCAAACACTGAAGCTTTCTTT
. | TRBJ2-1 | TRBD2 | TRBV6-5 | CASSYWASGEFLYNEQFF | TGTGCCAGCAGTTATTGGGCTAGCGGGGAGTTTCTCTACAATGAGCAGTTCTTC
. | TRBJ2-1 | TRBD2 | TRBV11-2 | CASSQRIEAGAYNEQFF | TGTGCCAGCAGCCAACGTATAGAGGCGGGAGCCTACAATGAGCAGTTCTTC
few | TRBJ2-3 | TRBD2 | TRBV7-2 | CASSLGLAGEWDTQYF | TGTGCCAGCAGCTTAGGCCTAGCGGGGGAGTGGGATACGCAGTATTTT
few | TRBJ2-6 | . | TRBV5-1 | CASSLGLSLSGANVLTF | TGCGCCAGCAGCTTGGGGCTTAGCCTCTCTGGGGCCAACGTCCTGACTTTC
few | TRBJ2-5 | . | TRBV29-1 | CSVGQIARETQYF | TGCAGCGTTGGACAGATTGCCCGAGAGACCCAGTACTTC